This is a list of T cell receptor beta chains from one sample in a study of T cell responses to AZD1222 COVID-19 vaccine. Clones were sequenced by immunoSEQ multiplex PCR, and TCRdb holds only the in-frame ones, with some missing. The sample lists about 84,000 clones; roughly nine tenths were seen once. Here the sequenced sample was peripheral blood, taken 28 days after the second AZD1222 dose. The receptors here all came from an adult who received the AZD1222 COVID-19 vaccine. Both conserved end residues are part of each CDR3. The order of the fields is CDR3 protein, CDR3 DNA, clone size, V gene, J gene, D gene. The D gene is left open where the match is weak. Clone size is not always given. Where it is, it says once, few, many or a class for expanded clones.

CDR3aa: CASSTQWTGGADIQYF
CDR3nt: TGTGCCAGCAGCACACAGTGGACAGGGGGCGCGGACATTCAGTACTTC
abundance: few
v_gene: TRBV7-8
j_gene: TRBJ2-4
d_gene: TRBD1

CDR3aa: CASSRRFNEQFF
CDR3nt: TGTGCCAGCAGCCGTCGATTTAATGAGCAGTTCTTC
abundance: -
v_gene: TRBV7-9
j_gene: TRBJ2-1
d_gene: -

CDR3aa: CASSRTASNQPQHF
CDR3nt: TGTGCCAGCAGTCGGACAGCTAGCAATCAGCCCCAGCATTTT
abundance: -
v_gene: TRBV6-1
j_gene: TRBJ1-5
d_gene: -

CDR3aa: CASRPHQQANTEAFF
CDR3nt: TGTGCCAGCAGACCCCACCAACAGGCGAACACTGAAGCTTTCTTT
abundance: -
v_gene: TRBV28
j_gene: TRBJ1-1
d_gene: -

CDR3aa: CASIKQATNYGYTF
CDR3nt: TGTGCCAGCATCAAACAGGCGACTAACTATGGCTACACCTTC
abundance: once
v_gene: TRBV7-2
j_gene: TRBJ1-2
d_gene: -

CDR3aa: CASSLAGQYGYTF
CDR3nt: TGTGCCAGCAGCTTAGCAGGGCAGTATGGCTACACCTTC
abundance: once
v_gene: TRBV7-9
j_gene: TRBJ1-2
d_gene: -

CDR3aa: CASSKNRDMGEKLFF
CDR3nt: TGTGCCAGTAGTAAGAACCGGGACATGGGTGAAAAACTGTTTTTT
abundance: -
v_gene: TRBV19
j_gene: TRBJ1-4
d_gene: -

CDR3aa: CASSQAQGGAFF
CDR3nt: TGTGCCAGCAGCCAAGCCCAGGGGGGGGCTTTCTTT
abundance: -
v_gene: TRBV3-1/TRBV3-2
j_gene: TRBJ1-1
d_gene: TRBD1

CDR3aa: CASSVETGLGSPLHF
CDR3nt: TGTGCCAGCAGCGTAGAGACAGGACTAGGGTCACCCCTCCACTTT
abundance: -
v_gene: TRBV9
j_gene: TRBJ1-6
d_gene: -

CDR3aa: CASSFQGVEQPQHF
CDR3nt: TGTGCCAGCAGCTTCCAGGGAGTTGAACAGCCCCAGCATTTT
abundance: -
v_gene: TRBV7-2
j_gene: TRBJ1-5
d_gene: -

CDR3aa: CASSWGGRTNQPQHF
CDR3nt: TGCGCCAGCAGCTGGGGAGGGCGGACCAATCAGCCCCAGCATTTT
abundance: -
v_gene: TRBV5-1
j_gene: TRBJ1-5
d_gene: -

CDR3aa: CASSRGQGAWGYTF
CDR3nt: TGTGCCAGCAGTAGGGGACAGGGGGCATGGGGCTACACCTTC
abundance: -
v_gene: TRBV27
j_gene: TRBJ1-2
d_gene: TRBD1

CDR3aa: CASSSETWRGRAGNQPQHF
CDR3nt: TGTGCCAGCAGCTCCGAGACTTGGCGGGGGCGGGCGGGCAATCAGCCCCAGCATTTT
abundance: -
v_gene: TRBV12-1
j_gene: TRBJ1-5
d_gene: -

CDR3aa: CASSSGQGGINQPQHF
CDR3nt: TGTGCCAGCAGTTCCGGACAGGGCGGTATCAATCAGCCCCAGCATTTT
abundance: -
v_gene: TRBV6-5
j_gene: TRBJ1-5
d_gene: TRBD1